This TCR beta chain stems from a study of blood T cell repertoires in COVID-19. The protocol was immunoSEQ multiplex PCR, while the TCRdb copy is restricted to in-frame clones and leaves out a portion. The sample contains about 270,000 clones, roughly 88% of which appear only once. This CDR3 has 13 amino acids. V was shortened by 3 bases and J by 5 bases, with 10 bases between the two germline ends. Everyone who took part was 18 to 89 years old, and they came from some 23 US areas. Concerning this clone: This sample includes further DNA sequences coding for the same CDR3.

This chain connects TRBV12-3 or TRBV12-4 to TRBJ1-2; TRBD1 might be the D (6 bases). Sequenced: PBMCs or T cells enriched from blood (not recorded which). The sequence came from a woman in her thirties or forties with acute COVID-19. The CDR3 reads CASSLGRGYGYTF. Written as DNA, the CDR3 is TGTGCCAGCAGTTTGGGCAGGGGTTATGGCTACACCTTC.